Reported below is one T cell receptor beta chain. As yet, its antigen is unknown. Measured with immunoSEQ multiplex PCR; TCRdb has only the in-frame clones, and not every one. The sample has about 410,000 clones; around nine tenths are singletons. The data derive from a study of Ad26.COV2.S vaccination and SARS-CoV-2 variants. The treatment was: 19 received Ad26.COV2.S at low or high dose, single or two shots; 5 received placebo; per-sample allocation not given. Sampling was performed 63 days after the first vaccine or placebo injection. The individual, an adult aged 18-55 years, was a donor in Boston. CDR1 is SGHAT and CDR2 is FQNNGV in the germline V gene. CDR3 length: 15 amino acids. V was clipped by 2 bases and J by 5 bases, with 14 bases between them. Whole-study results and caveats: Quantification of TCR breadth and depth may have yielded underestimates of total T cell responses. Whether participants received vaccine or placebo, their non-spike TCR breadth was similar.

The sequence was obtained from a person aged 18-65 years who received the Ad26.COV2.S COVID-19 vaccine or a placebo. V gene TRBV11-2 combines with J gene TRBJ2-3; D gene uncertain. This specimen consisted of peripheral blood, obtained in a trial of Ad26.COV2.S vaccine versus placebo. CDR3 amino acids: CASSLRSGPGDTQYF. As DNA, the CDR3 is TGTGCCAGCAGCTTAAGGTCCGGGCCCGGAGATACGCAGTATTTT.